The entry below describes one TCR beta chain. Germline CDR1 is MNHEY and CDR2 is SVGEGT. Trimming removed 0 bases from V and 2 bases from J; junction bases left unmatched: 8. CDR3 size: 18 residues. The data are from a study of blood T cells in healthy people across ages. Combining a sample-barcoded 5' primer with a J-beta primer mix, a second PCR ran for roughly 7 to 12 cycles. Every cDNA molecule bore a tag from a template-switch adaptor containing 12 random nucleotides. A single record per CDR3 protein comes from TCRdb applying MiXCR to the 5' RACE reads. The repertoire holds hundreds of thousands of distinct CDR3 sequences, approximately 40% seen once, with approximately 31% in the top ten.

The chain recombines TRBV6-2 or TRBV6-3 with TRBJ2-5; 11 positions agree with TRBD2. The TCR comes from a man at least 80 years old in good health. Sequenced material: blood. DNA of the CDR3: TGTGCCAGCAGTTACTCGACACTAGCGGGAGCTAAACAAGAGACCCAGTACTTC. Encoded protein: CASSYSTLAGAKQETQYF.